This TCR beta chain was sequenced during a study of T cell repertoires in cytomegalovirus infection. On the study more broadly: Public TCR beta signature analysis indicated the presence of both CMV infection and matching HLA type. Whole-study results and caveats: HLA-C-restricted CMV-specific TCR beta clonotypes were dominant in the ex vivo response. Based on cumulative public TCR beta family frequency, carriers of CMV plus the relevant HLA were identified.

A remark on this clonotype: Its antigen is as yet unknown.

V was pared by 5 bases and J by 4 bases, with 4 bases of the junction left unmatched. The CDR3 covers 13 residues. Germline-derived CDR1 and CDR2 are DFQATT and SNEGSKA (reference sequence). MiXCR was run by TCRdb on the reads, yielding one entry per CDR3 protein. The sample holds 200,000 to 300,000 distinct CDR3 sequences, roughly an eighth seen once. The sequenced sample was PBMCs. The receptor's source is a human donor in good health (CMV status not recorded). Some clones in this sample may be carry-over from other donors' samples. The gene calls are TRBV20-1 and TRBJ1-5, with 8 positions matching TRBD1. The CDR3 loop reads CSAGTGLNQPQHF. DNA of the CDR3: TGCAGTGCTGGGACAGGCCTAAATCAGCCCCAGCATTTT.